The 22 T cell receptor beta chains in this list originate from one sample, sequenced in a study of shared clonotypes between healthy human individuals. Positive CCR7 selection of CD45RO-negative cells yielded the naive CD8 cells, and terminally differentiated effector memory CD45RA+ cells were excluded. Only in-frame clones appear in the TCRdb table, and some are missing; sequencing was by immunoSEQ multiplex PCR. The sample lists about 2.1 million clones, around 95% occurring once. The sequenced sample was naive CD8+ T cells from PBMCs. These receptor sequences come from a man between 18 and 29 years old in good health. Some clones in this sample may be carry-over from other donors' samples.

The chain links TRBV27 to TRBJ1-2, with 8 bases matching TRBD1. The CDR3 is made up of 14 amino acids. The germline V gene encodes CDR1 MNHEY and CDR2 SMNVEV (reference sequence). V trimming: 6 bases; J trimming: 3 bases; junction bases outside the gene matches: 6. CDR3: CASRRTGGYYGYTF. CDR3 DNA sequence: TGTGCCAGCAGAAGAACAGGGGGATACTATGGCTACACCTTC.

CDR3 DNA: TGTGCCAGCAGCTTAGGGGCAGTAACTGAAAAACTGTTTTTT. Translation gives CASSLGAVTEKLFF. The chain couples TRBV7-9 to TRBJ1-4; D unclear. Trimming stripped 1 base from V and 7 bases from J, with 10 bases between. The germline V gene encodes CDR1 SEHNR and CDR2 FQNEAQ (reference sequence). The CDR3 covers 14 residues.

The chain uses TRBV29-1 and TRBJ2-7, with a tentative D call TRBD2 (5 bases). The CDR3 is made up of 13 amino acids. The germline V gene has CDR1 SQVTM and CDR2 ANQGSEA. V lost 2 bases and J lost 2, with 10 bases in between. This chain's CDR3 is CSVEMGAPYEQYF. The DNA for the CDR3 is TGCAGCGTTGAAATGGGAGCCCCCTACGAGCAGTACTTC.

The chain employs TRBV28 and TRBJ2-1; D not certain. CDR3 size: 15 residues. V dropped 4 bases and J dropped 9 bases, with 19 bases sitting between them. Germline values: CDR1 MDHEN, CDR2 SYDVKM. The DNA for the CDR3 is TGTGCCAGCAGTTCCACCTCTATCGGGTATGGTGAGCAGTTCTTC. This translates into CASSSTSIGYGEQFF.

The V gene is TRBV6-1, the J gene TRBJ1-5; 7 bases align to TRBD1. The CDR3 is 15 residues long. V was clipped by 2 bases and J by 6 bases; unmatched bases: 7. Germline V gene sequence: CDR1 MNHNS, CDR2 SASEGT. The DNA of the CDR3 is TGTGCCAGCAGTGAAAGAGGGCCAGGGGGTCAGCCCCAGCATTTT. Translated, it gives CASSERGPGGQPQHF.

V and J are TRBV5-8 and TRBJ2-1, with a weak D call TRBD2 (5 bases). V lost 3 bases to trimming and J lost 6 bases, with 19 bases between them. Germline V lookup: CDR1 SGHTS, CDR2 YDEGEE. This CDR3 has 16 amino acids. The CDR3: CASSSDMGAPGNEQFF. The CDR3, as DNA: TGTGCCAGCAGCTCGGATATGGGAGCCCCCGGCAATGAGCAGTTCTTC.

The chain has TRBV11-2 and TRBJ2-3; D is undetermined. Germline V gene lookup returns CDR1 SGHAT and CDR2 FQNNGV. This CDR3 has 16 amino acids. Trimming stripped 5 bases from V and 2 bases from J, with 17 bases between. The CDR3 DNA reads TGTGCCAGCAGCCACAAAGGCATGGCCCTCACAGATACGCAGTATTTT. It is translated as CASSHKGMALTDTQYF.

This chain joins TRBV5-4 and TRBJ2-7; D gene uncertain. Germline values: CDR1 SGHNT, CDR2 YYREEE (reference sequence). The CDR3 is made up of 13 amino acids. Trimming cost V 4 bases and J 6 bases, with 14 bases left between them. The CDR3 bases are TGTGCCAGCAGCATAAGTAACATCCCCGAGCAGTACTTC. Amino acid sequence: CASSISNIPEQYF.

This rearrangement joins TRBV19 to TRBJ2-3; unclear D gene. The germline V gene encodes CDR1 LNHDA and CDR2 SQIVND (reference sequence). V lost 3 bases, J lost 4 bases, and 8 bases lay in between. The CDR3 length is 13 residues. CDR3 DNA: TGTGCCAGTAGTATCCAGGCGGCAGATACGCAGTATTTT. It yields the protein CASSIQAADTQYF.

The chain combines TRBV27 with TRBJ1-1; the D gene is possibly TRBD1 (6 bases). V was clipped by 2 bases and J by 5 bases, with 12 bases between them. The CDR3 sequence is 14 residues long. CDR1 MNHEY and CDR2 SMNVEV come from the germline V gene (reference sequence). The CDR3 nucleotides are TGTGCCAGCAGTTTAGCAGGGGCCTGGACTGAAGCTTTCTTT. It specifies CASSLAGAWTEAFF.

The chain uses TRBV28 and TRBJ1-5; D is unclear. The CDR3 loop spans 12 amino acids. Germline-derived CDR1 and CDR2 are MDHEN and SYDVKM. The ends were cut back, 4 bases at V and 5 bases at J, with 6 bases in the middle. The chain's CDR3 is CASSWPDQPQHF. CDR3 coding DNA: TGTGCCAGCAGTTGGCCCGATCAGCCCCAGCATTTT.

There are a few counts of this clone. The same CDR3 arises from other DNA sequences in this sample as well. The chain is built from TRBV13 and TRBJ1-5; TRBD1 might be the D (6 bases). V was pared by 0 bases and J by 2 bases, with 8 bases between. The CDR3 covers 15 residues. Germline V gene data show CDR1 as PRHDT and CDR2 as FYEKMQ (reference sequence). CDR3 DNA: TGTGCCAGCAGCTTAGGCAGGGGCGGCAATCAGCCCCAGCATTTT. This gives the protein CASSLGRGGNQPQHF.

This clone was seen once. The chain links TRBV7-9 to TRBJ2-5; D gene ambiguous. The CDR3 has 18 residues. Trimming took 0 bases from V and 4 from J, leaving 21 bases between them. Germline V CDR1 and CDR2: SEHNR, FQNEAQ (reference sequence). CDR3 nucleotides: TGTGCCAGCAGCTTAGCGCTAAGGACGCAGGCCCTCCTAGAGACCCAGTACTTC. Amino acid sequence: CASSLALRTQALLETQYF.

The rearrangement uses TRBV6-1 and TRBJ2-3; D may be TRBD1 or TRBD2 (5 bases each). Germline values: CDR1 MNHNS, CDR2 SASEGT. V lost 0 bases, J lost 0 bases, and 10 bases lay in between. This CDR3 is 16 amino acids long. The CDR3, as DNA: TGTGCCAGCAGTGAAGCCTCGGGACGGAGCACAGATACGCAGTATTTT. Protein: CASSEASGRSTDTQYF.

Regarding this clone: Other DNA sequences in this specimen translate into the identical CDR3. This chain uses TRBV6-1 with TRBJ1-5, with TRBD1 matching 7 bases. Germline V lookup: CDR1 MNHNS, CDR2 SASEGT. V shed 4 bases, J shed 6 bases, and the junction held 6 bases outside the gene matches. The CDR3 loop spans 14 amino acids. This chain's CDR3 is CASSGYRGSQPQHF. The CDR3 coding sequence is TGTGCCAGCAGTGGGTACAGGGGTAGTCAGCCCCAGCATTTT.

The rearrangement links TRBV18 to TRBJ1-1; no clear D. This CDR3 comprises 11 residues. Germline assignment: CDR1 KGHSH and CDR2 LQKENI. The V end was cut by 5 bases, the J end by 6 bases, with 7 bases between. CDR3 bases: TGTGCCAGCTCAATAGGGTCTGAAGCTTTCTTT. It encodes CASSIGSEAFF.

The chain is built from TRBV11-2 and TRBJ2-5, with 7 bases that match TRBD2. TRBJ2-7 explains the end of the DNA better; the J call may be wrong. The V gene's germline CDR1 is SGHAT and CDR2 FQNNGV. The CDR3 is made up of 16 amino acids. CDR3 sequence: CASSSWASGNSYEQYF. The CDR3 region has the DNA TGTGCCAGCAGCTCTTGGGCTAGCGGAAACTCCTACGAGCAGTACTTC.

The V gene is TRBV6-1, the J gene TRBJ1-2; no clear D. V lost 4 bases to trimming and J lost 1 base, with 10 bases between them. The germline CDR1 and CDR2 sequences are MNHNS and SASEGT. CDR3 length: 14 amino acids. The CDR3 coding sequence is TGTGCCAGCAGTGGTTTTGCAGTTAACTATGGCTACACCTTC. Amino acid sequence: CASSGFAVNYGYTF.

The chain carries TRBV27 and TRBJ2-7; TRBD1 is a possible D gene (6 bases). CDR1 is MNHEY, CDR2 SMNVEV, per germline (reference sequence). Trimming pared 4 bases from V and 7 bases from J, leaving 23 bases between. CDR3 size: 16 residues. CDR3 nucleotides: TGTGCCAGCAGTTACCACTTACAGGGATCTGTCAGGGAGCAGTACTTC. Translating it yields CASSYHLQGSVREQYF.

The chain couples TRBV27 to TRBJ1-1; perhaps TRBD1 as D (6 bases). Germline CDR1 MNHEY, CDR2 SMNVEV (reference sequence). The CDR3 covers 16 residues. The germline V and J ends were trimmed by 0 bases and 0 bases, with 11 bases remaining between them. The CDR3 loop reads CASSLSPGALNTEAFF. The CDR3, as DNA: TGTGCCAGCAGTTTATCGCCGGGGGCGCTGAACACTGAAGCTTTCTTT.

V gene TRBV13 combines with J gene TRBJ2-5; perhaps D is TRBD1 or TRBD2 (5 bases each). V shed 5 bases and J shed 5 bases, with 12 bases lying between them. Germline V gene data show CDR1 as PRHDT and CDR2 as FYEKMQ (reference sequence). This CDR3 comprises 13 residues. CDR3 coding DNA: TGTGCCAGCAGCGGGGGTGTGAGGGAGACCCAGTACTTC. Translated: CASSGGVRETQYF.

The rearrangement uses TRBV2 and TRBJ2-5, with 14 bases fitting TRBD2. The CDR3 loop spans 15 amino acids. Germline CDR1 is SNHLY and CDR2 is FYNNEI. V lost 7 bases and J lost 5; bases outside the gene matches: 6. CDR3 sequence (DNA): TGTGCCAGCAAGGGACTAGCGGGAGATTGGGAGACCCAGTACTTC. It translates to CASKGLAGDWETQYF.